This TCR beta chain is drawn from a study of T cells in localized non-small cell lung cancer. Findings of the study overall: A raised T cell density in blood coincided with lengthier overall survival. Clonality of T cells reached its maximum in uninvolved adjacent lung, surpassing tumor.

TCRdb keeps only in-frame clones here, not all; method: immunoSEQ multiplex PCR. The sample lists around 140,000 clones, more than 80% occurring once. On this clone itself: Its antigen is undetermined.

Germline loops: CDR1 MDHEN, CDR2 SYDVKM. The CDR3 has 12 residues. Trimming took off 5 bases at V and 15 bases at J, with 14 bases between the two ends. J is TRBJ2-6 and V is TRBV28; perhaps TRBD1 as D (5 bases). The TCR was taken from a female donor older than 55 with stage I lung adenocarcinoma. Sample: peripheral blood, taken before any cancer treatment. The CDR3 here is CASSSKQGALTF. DNA for the CDR3: TGTGCCAGCAGTAGTAAGCAGGGCGCCCTGACTTTC.